The rows below give T cell receptor beta chains drawn from one sample of a study of blood T cell repertoires in COVID-19. The method was immunoSEQ multiplex PCR; TCRdb's version includes in-frame clones alone and lacks a portion of them. This sample has 250,000 to 350,000 clones, with 88% found just once. Sequencing was performed on peripheral blood. The receptor set was obtained from a woman between 25 and 40 years old with COVID-19, enrolled during active disease. CDR3s include the opening cysteine and the closing phenylalanine or tryptophan. D genes are given only for firm matches. Size is omitted from some rows. Given values are once, few, many or a class for expanded clones.

few	TRBV7-9	TRBJ2-5	.	TGTGCCAGCAGCCCTATACAGGTCCAAGAGACCCAGTACTTC	CASSPIQVQETQYF
.	TRBV9	TRBJ2-3	.	TGTGCCAGCAGCGTAGGTCTCACAGATACGCAGTATTTT	CASSVGLTDTQYF
.	TRBV19	TRBJ1-1	.	TGTGCCAGTAGTATATCCTGGAGGACTGAAGCTTTCTTT	CASSISWRTEAFF
.	TRBV21-1	TRBJ1-1	.	TGTGCCAGCAGCAAGGGACAGCCAGTTGAAGCTTTCTTT	CASSKGQPVEAFF
.	TRBV5-6	TRBJ1-1	.	TGTGCCAGCAGCTTGGCCGGTGAAGCTTTCTTT	CASSLAGEAFF
.	TRBV4-2	TRBJ2-7	TRBD1	TGTGCCAGCAGCCAGTTAACCGGGACAGGGTTCTACGAGCAGTACTTC	CASSQLTGTGFYEQYF
.	TRBV7-2	TRBJ2-1	TRBD2	TGTGCCAGCAGCTCCCTCGCGGCGGGAGGGGACAATGAGCAGTTCTTC	CASSSLAAGGDNEQFF
.	TRBV5-1	TRBJ2-2	TRBD2	TGCGCCAGCAGCTTCATCGGAGCGGGAGGCAACACCGGGGAGCTGTTTTTT	CASSFIGAGGNTGELFF
.	TRBV27	TRBJ2-1	.	TGTGCCAGCAGTTCCCCGGGTCGGGAGCAGTTCTTC	CASSSPGREQFF
.	TRBV2	TRBJ2-5	.	.	CASSTSGVETQYF
few	TRBV12-3/TRBV12-4	TRBJ1-2	.	TGTGCCAGCAGTTTAGACGAGGACTATGGCTACACCTTC	CASSLDEDYGYTF
once	TRBV19	TRBJ1-5	TRBD1	TGTGCCAGTAGTCTCTTCGGGACAGATAGCAATCAGCCCCAGCATTTT	CASSLFGTDSNQPQHF
.	TRBV11-2	TRBJ2-6	.	TGTGCCAGCAGCTCGCCACAGCTTTCTGGGGCCAACGTCCTGACTTTC	CASSSPQLSGANVLTF
once	TRBV4-3	TRBJ1-2	TRBD1	TGCGCCAGCAGCCAAGAACGGGACAGGGGGCGCGTCAACTATGGCTACACCTTC	CASSQERDRGRVNYGYTF
.	TRBV7-9	TRBJ2-7	TRBD2	TGTGCCAGCAGCTTATCTACTAGCGGGATTCAGTACGAGCAGTACTTC	CASSLSTSGIQYEQYF
.	TRBV2	TRBJ1-2	.	TGTGCCAGCGCCAGGGGAAGTGATGGCTACACCTTC	CASARGSDGYTF
.	TRBV2	TRBJ2-7	TRBD2	TGTGCCAGCAGTGAAGCCACGCGGGAGGGGAACTACGAGCAGTACTTC	CASSEATREGNYEQYF
.	TRBV28	TRBJ2-7	TRBD2	TGTGCCAGCACCACAAACCTTCACGGGACTAGCGGGAGGGCCTTCCACGAGCAGTACTTC	CASTTNLHGTSGRAFHEQYF
once	TRBV4-3	TRBJ2-1	TRBD1	TGCGCCAGCAGCCAAGCGACAGGGGGTTGGGAGCAGTTCTTC	CASSQATGGWEQFF
.	TRBV29-1	TRBJ2-7	.	TGCAGCGTTGTGGGTGGACAAAAGGGCTACGAGCAGTACTTC	CSVVGGQKGYEQYF
once	TRBV18	TRBJ1-1	.	TGTGCCAGCTCCCCCGGCAGGGTTGATGAAGCTTTCTTT	CASSPGRVDEAFF
.	TRBV4-2	TRBJ2-3	.	TGTGCCAGCAGCCAAGATCCGGACGGGGGCACAGATACGCAGTATTTT	CASSQDPDGGTDTQYF
.	TRBV25-1	TRBJ2-7	TRBD2	TGTGCCAGTCACGCCGGGACTAGCGGGAGGTTCGAGCAGTACTTC	CASHAGTSGRFEQYF